The clone carrying this TCR beta chain was observed a single time. The entry originates in a study of cytotoxic CD8 clonotypes in ibrutinib-treated CLL. Study details: Timing of response sample collection was a median roughly 11 months after treatment start, with a range of 6 to 36.

CDR1 and CDR2 (germline): LGHNA, YSLEER. The CDR3 totals 15 residues. Trimming cost V 5 bases and J 1 base; bases outside gene matches: 2. The method was immunoSEQ multiplex PCR; TCRdb's version includes in-frame clones alone and lacks a portion of them. This repertoire shows about 200,000 clones, approximately 72% found once; its top ten account for under 15%. V is TRBV4-3 and J is TRBJ2-7, with 13 bases fitting TRBD2. This clonotype originated in a human donor with chronic lymphocytic leukemia. The sample in question was PBMCs, obtained after 24 months of ibrutinib treatment. In DNA, the CDR3 is TGCGCCAGCAGCACGGGACTAGCGGGGTCCTACGAGCAGTACTTC. Its protein product is CASSTGLAGSYEQYF.